This entry is about one T cell receptor beta chain. Its cognate antigen is unknown. These data come from a study of T cell responses to AZD1222 COVID-19 vaccine. Turning to the study itself: Both about-4-week and about-12-week second-dose recipients were combined. Study results and caveats: In a largely white British group with more females than males, clonal diversity was possibly underestimated. Only a handful of AZD1222 recipients tested seropositive at baseline.

Sequenced by immunoSEQ multiplex PCR; TCRdb stores in-frame clones only, minus some. The profile shows about 120,000 clones, approximately 86% of them singletons. Germline values: CDR1 GTSNPN, CDR2 SVGIG (reference sequence). After removal of 1 base from V and 5 bases from J, the junction contained 8 bases not matched to a gene. This CDR3 contains 15 residues. This TCR came from an adult in good health. The rearrangement joins TRBV30 to TRBJ1-5; TRBD1 aligns across 7 bases. Specimen: peripheral blood, collected on day 0 of AZD1222 vaccination. CDR3 protein: CAWSDKQGIDQPQHF. CDR3 DNA sequence: TGTGCCTGGAGTGATAAACAGGGGATAGATCAGCCCCAGCATTTT.